Each of the 32 T cell receptor beta chains below was sequenced from the same sample in a study of blood T cell repertoires in COVID-19. The assay was immunoSEQ multiplex PCR, and TCRdb's table has in-frame clones only and misses some. The profile shows fewer than 300,000 clones, just over 90% of them singletons. Sample: peripheral blood. The source of these receptors is a woman under 40 with COVID-19, enrolled during active disease.

V is TRBV25-1 and J is TRBJ2-7, with 10 positions matching TRBD1. CDR1 and CDR2 (germline): MGHDK, SYGVNS. The length of the CDR3 is 14 residues. V shed 3 bases and J 6 bases; nucleotides not matched to a gene: 5. The CDR3 sequence is CASSDRDRGAEQYF. The CDR3 nucleotides read TGTGCCAGCAGTGACCGGGACAGGGGTGCCGAGCAGTACTTC.

This chain links TRBV3-1 (or the pseudogene TRBV3-2) with TRBJ1-6; a possible D gene is TRBD1 (5 bases). Germline V CDR1 and CDR2: LGHDT, YNNKEL (reference sequence). The V end was cut by 4 bases, the J end by 7 bases, with 14 bases between. The CDR3 consists of 15 residues. DNA for the CDR3: TGTGCCAGCAGCCGCGGGGACGGGAAAAATTCACCCCTCCACTTT. This translates into CASSRGDGKNSPLHF.

The V call is TRBV2, the J call TRBJ1-1, with D possibly being TRBD1 (5 bases). The CDR3 extends over 13 amino acids. Germline V gene lookup returns CDR1 SNHLY and CDR2 FYNNEI. V lost 8 bases, J lost 3 bases, and 13 bases lay in between. The CDR3 bases are TGTGCCAGCTCACAGGCTGGGTACACTGAAGCTTTCTTT. This gives the protein CASSQAGYTEAFF.

The chain uses TRBV19 and TRBJ1-2; 7 nucleotides line up with TRBD1. In germline, CDR1 is LNHDA, CDR2 SQIVND (reference sequence). This CDR3 is 15 amino acids long. The V and J ends lost 6 bases and 2 bases, in that order; junction bases with no gene match: 9. The CDR3 is CASSNRQGSNYGYTF. The CDR3 region has the DNA TGTGCCAGTAGCAATCGACAGGGTTCGAACTATGGCTACACCTTC.

CDR3 nucleotide sequence: TGCGCCAGCAGTCAATCGGGGTCCGACAGGGAAGAGACCCAGTACTTC. Protein: CASSQSGSDREETQYF. The rearrangement joins TRBV23-1 to TRBJ2-5; 7 nucleotides align to TRBD1. TRBV23-1 belongs to the ORF category, with a function that is uncertain. Losses at the gene ends were 0 bases for V and 3 bases for J; bases not matched to a gene: 7. The CDR3 is made up of 16 amino acids.

This rearrangement joins TRBV19 to TRBJ2-3; a possible D gene is TRBD2 (6 bases). Trimming cost V 3 bases and J 1 base, with 20 bases left between them. In germline, CDR1 is LNHDA, CDR2 SQIVND (reference sequence). The CDR3 contains 18 residues. The CDR3 region is CASSISFGRRGGTDTQYF. For the CDR3, the DNA is TGTGCCAGTAGTATTAGTTTTGGCAGGCGGGGAGGCACAGATACGCAGTATTTT.

With respect to this clone: Other nucleotide sequences from this sample produce the same CDR3. The CDR3 protein is CSVTLAGGGNEQFF. The CDR3 bases are TGCAGCGTTACACTAGCGGGAGGGGGCAATGAGCAGTTCTTC. The chain carries TRBV29-1 and TRBJ2-1, with 13 positions matching TRBD2. With V trimmed by 5 bases and J by 6 bases, 4 bases remained unmatched. This CDR3 region has 14 residues. Germline lookup yields CDR1 SQVTM and CDR2 ANQGSEA.

The chain combines TRBV3-1 (or the pseudogene TRBV3-2) with TRBJ1-5; unclear D gene. Germline values: CDR1 LGHDT, CDR2 YNNKEL (reference sequence). The V end lost 0 bases, the J end lost 4 bases, and 4 bases lay between the germline ends. CDR3 size: 13 residues. CDR3 nucleotides: TGTGCCAGCAGCCAAGACACAAATCAGCCCCAGCATTTT. Its protein product is CASSQDTNQPQHF.

The gene calls are TRBV5-1 and TRBJ1-6; 8 bases are a match to TRBD1. This CDR3 is built from 14 residues. Per the germline V gene, CDR1 is SGHRS and CDR2 is YFSETQ. J gave up 8 bases and V 2 bases, and 3 bases lay outside the gene matches. As DNA, the CDR3 is TGCGCCAGCAGCTTTCAGGGGGCGGATTCACCCCTCCACTTT. Its translation: CASSFQGADSPLHF. Drawing the rest from reference TRBV5-1 and TRBJ1-6, the complete variable domain is KAGVTQTPRYLIKTRGQQVTLSCSPISGHRSVSWYQQTPGQGLQFLFEYFSETQRNKGNFPGRFSGRQFSNSRSEMNVSTLELGDSALYLCASSFQGADSPLHFGNGTRLTVT.

The chain is built from TRBV4-1 and TRBJ1-1, with TRBD1 identical over 7 bases. The trim removed 5 bases at V and 4 bases at J, leaving 13 bases unmatched. Germline V CDR1 and CDR2: MGHRA, YSYEKL. The CDR3 runs 16 residues. The CDR3 protein is CASSSSKYRGGTEAFF. CDR3 nucleotide sequence: TGCGCCAGCAGCTCCTCTAAATACAGGGGCGGCACTGAAGCTTTCTTT.

The rearrangement joins TRBV7-9 to TRBJ2-2, with a tentative D call TRBD2 (5 bases). Between the trimmed V and J ends, which lost 5 bases and 0 bases, there was a span of 10 bases. The CDR3 contains 15 residues. Germline V gene lookup returns CDR1 SEHNR and CDR2 FQNEAQ (reference sequence). The CDR3 bases are TGTGCCAGCAGCCCCCCCGGGACGAACACCGGGGAGCTGTTTTTT. Translated, it gives CASSPPGTNTGELFF.

The CDR3 here is CASSLMLAGGVYEQYF. CDR3 bases: TGTGCCAGCAGTTTAATGCTAGCGGGAGGTGTCTACGAGCAGTACTTC. The chain recombines TRBV27 with TRBJ2-7; TRBD2 aligns across 11 bases. The germline V gene has CDR1 MNHEY and CDR2 SMNVEV (reference sequence). The CDR3 spans 16 residues. V shed 2 bases and J 3 bases; nucleotides not matched to a gene: 6.

The V and J genes are TRBV19 and TRBJ1-1; a weak D match, TRBD1 (5 bases). V lost 2 bases, J lost 3 bases, and 7 bases lay in between. Germline V lookup: CDR1 LNHDA, CDR2 SQIVND (reference sequence). The CDR3 is 13 residues long. The CDR3 sequence: CASSIKGYTEAFF. CDR3 coding DNA: TGTGCCAGTAGTATAAAGGGGTACACTGAAGCTTTCTTT.

This chain joins TRBV7-8 and TRBJ2-1; maybe TRBD2 (5 bases). The CDR3 totals 14 residues. Trimming removed 0 bases at V and 2 bases at J, with 5 bases between. Germline assignment: CDR1 SGHVS and CDR2 FQNEAQ. The CDR3 DNA sequence: TGTGCCAGCAGCTTAGCGGGAGCCTACAATGAGCAGTTCTTC. As protein: CASSLAGAYNEQFF. Together with reference TRBV7-8 and TRBJ2-1, the CDR3 gives the full variable domain: GAGVSQSPRYKVAKRGQDVALRCDPISGHVSLFWYQQALGQGPEFLTYFQNEAQLDKSGLPSDRFFAERPEGSVSTLKIQRTQQEDSAVYLCASSLAGAYNEQFFGPGTRLTVL.

The chain uses TRBV5-1 and TRBJ1-1; D might be TRBD1 (6 bases). The CDR3 is 15 residues long. Trimming stripped 0 bases from V and 0 bases from J, with 9 bases between. Looked up from germline, CDR1 is SGHRS and CDR2 is YFSETQ. The CDR3, as DNA: TGCGCCAGCAGCTTGGGCAGGGGAATGAACACTGAAGCTTTCTTT. Translated: CASSLGRGMNTEAFF.

The V call is TRBV12-5, the J call TRBJ1-3, with D uncertain. The CDR3 is 14 amino acids. V shed 1 base and J shed 0 bases, with 4 bases lying between them. In germline, CDR1 is LGHNT, CDR2 FRNRAP. In DNA form, the CDR3 reads TGTGCTAGTGGTTTGGCCGGCTCTGGAAACACCATATATTTT. It specifies CASGLAGSGNTIYF.

This clone was recorded once. The chain joins TRBV12-3 or TRBV12-4 to TRBJ1-5, with a weak D call TRBD1 (6 bases). Between the trimmed V and J ends, which lost 6 bases and 4 bases, there was a span of 10 bases. CDR3 length equals 13 residues. The CDR3 sequence: CASRVDRNQPQHF. CDR3 bases: TGTGCCAGCAGGGTGGACAGAAATCAGCCCCAGCATTTT.

The chain employs TRBV6-2 or TRBV6-3 and TRBJ2-3; D possibly corresponds to TRBD2 (5 bases). Trimming took off 6 bases at V and 14 bases at J, with 24 bases between the two ends. The CDR3 has 14 residues. CDR1 MNHEY and CDR2 SVGEGT come from the germline V gene. The CDR3 sequence: CASSPLSSSGFRYF. CDR3 in DNA: TGTGCCAGCAGCCCATTATCTTCATCGGGGTTTAGGTATTTT.

V and J are TRBV11-2 and TRBJ1-2; D is possibly TRBD1 (6 bases). Germline V lookup: CDR1 SGHAT, CDR2 FQNNGV. With 5 bases removed from V and 8 bases from J, the gap between germline ends came to 15 bases. The CDR3 consists of 13 residues. The CDR3 DNA reads as TGTGCCAGCAGCACCGACAGGTTGGGCGGCTACACCTTC. This translates into CASSTDRLGGYTF.

V is TRBV19 and J is TRBJ2-7; no reliable D call. The CDR3 runs to 15 residues. V lost 0 bases and J lost 3, with 12 bases in between. Germline V gives CDR1 LNHDA, CDR2 SQIVND (reference sequence). This CDR3 is CASSIESGKSYEQYF. DNA for the CDR3: TGTGCCAGTAGTATAGAGTCAGGTAAAAGCTACGAGCAGTACTTC.

The genes are TRBV29-1 and TRBJ2-7; 8 bases fit TRBD2. The CDR3 loop spans 13 amino acids. Germline CDR1 SQVTM, CDR2 ANQGSEA. The V segment lost 4 bases and the J segment 2 bases; nucleotides outside the gene matches: 4. CDR3 region: CSVVTSATYEQYF. Written as DNA, the CDR3 is TGCAGCGTTGTGACTAGCGCGACCTACGAGCAGTACTTC.

This chain joins TRBV6-5 and TRBJ2-2; 11 positions agree with TRBD2. CDR1 and CDR2 from the germline V gene are MNHEY and SVGAGI. The CDR3 has 16 residues. With V trimmed by 4 bases and J by 1 base, 2 bases remained unmatched. The CDR3: CASSLLAGENTGELFF. The CDR3 DNA reads TGTGCCAGCAGTTTACTAGCGGGGGAGAACACCGGGGAGCTGTTTTTT.

V and J are TRBV5-1 and TRBJ1-1; 9 bases are a match to TRBD1. Germline loops: CDR1 SGHRS, CDR2 YFSETQ. The CDR3 is 14 amino acids. The J segment lost 3 bases and the V segment lost 2 bases, leaving 2 bases of the junction unmatched. In DNA form, the CDR3 reads TGCGCCAGCAGCTTACAGGGGGCTGACACTGAAGCTTTCTTT. Encoded protein: CASSLQGADTEAFF.

This rearrangement joins TRBV28 to TRBJ1-4; 12 nucleotides align to TRBD1. Trimming removed 4 bases from V and 2 bases from J; junction bases left unmatched: 11. Germline CDR1 is MDHEN and CDR2 is SYDVKM. The CDR3 has 19 residues. CDR3 in amino acids: CASSSPGDRGHSTNEKLFF. DNA for the CDR3: TGTGCCAGCAGTTCTCCGGGGGACAGGGGGCATAGCACTAATGAAAAACTGTTTTTT.

The chain employs TRBV2 and TRBJ2-1; 9 positions agree with TRBD1. J lost 8 bases, V lost 8 bases, and 7 bases had no gene match. This CDR3 comprises 13 residues. Germline V gene sequence: CDR1 SNHLY, CDR2 FYNNEI. Here the CDR3 reads CASRRTGADEQFF. CDR3 sequence (DNA): TGTGCCAGCCGTCGGACAGGGGCCGATGAGCAGTTCTTC. Using reference TRBV2 and TRBJ2-1 for the parts outside the CDR3, the full variable domain is EPEVTQTPSHQVTQMGQEVILRCVPISNHLYFYWYRQILGQKVEFLVSFYNNEISEKSEIFDDQFSVERPDGSNFTLKIRSTKLEDSAMYFCASRRTGADEQFFGPGTRLTVL.

The chain is built from TRBV18 and TRBJ2-7; TRBD2 is a possible D gene (7 bases). CDR1 and CDR2 (germline): KGHSH, LQKENI. V gave up 3 bases and J gave up 7 bases, with 16 bases separating them. The CDR3 loop spans 14 amino acids. The CDR3 reads CASSPPAGRGEQYF. For the CDR3, the DNA is TGTGCCAGCTCACCCCCGGCAGGGAGGGGGGAGCAGTACTTC.

The chain recombines TRBV19 with TRBJ1-5; D possibly corresponds to TRBD1 (6 bases). The CDR3 sequence is 14 residues long. Trimming took off 1 base at V and 7 bases at J, with 11 bases between the two ends. CDR1 is LNHDA, CDR2 SQIVND, per germline (reference sequence). The CDR3 nucleotides read TGTGCCAGTAGTATAGGTTCAGGGGAGCAGCCCCAGCATTTT. Its translation is CASSIGSGEQPQHF.

V gene TRBV14 combines with J gene TRBJ2-1; 8 bases are a match to TRBD2. Per germline, CDR1 SGHDN and CDR2 FVKESK. With V trimmed by 1 base and J by 0 bases, 5 bases remained unmatched. The CDR3 runs to 17 residues. CDR3: CASSQVPSGPSYNEQFF. The CDR3, as DNA: TGTGCCAGCAGCCAAGTCCCTAGCGGGCCCTCCTACAATGAGCAGTTCTTC.

In its sample, this clone was seen a few times. The V gene is TRBV15, the J gene TRBJ2-7; weak D call: TRBD2 (5 bases). Germline CDR1 is LNHNV and CDR2 is YYDKDF (reference sequence). The CDR3 sequence is 15 residues long. Trimming cost V 0 bases and J 2 bases, with 11 bases left between them. The CDR3 sequence: CATSRDPDSTYEQYF. The CDR3 bases are TGTGCCACCAGCAGAGACCCGGACTCCACCTACGAGCAGTACTTC.

The chain employs TRBV30 and TRBJ1-5, with 7 bases matching TRBD1. J lost 4 bases, V lost 0 bases, and 9 bases had no gene match. Germline CDR1 and CDR2: GTSNPN and SVGIG (reference sequence). This CDR3 region has 16 residues. The chain's CDR3 is CAWSVGLQGTNQPQHF. CDR3 nucleotide sequence: TGTGCCTGGAGTGTAGGTTTACAGGGGACTAATCAGCCCCAGCATTTT.

This rearrangement joins TRBV28 to TRBJ2-2; 8 positions match TRBD2. This CDR3 has 17 amino acids. Germline CDR1 and CDR2: MDHEN and SYDVKM. With 0 bases clipped from V and 0 bases from J, the junction kept 3 bases outside the gene matches. In DNA, the CDR3 is TGTGCCAGCAGTTTATGGACTAGCGCCTCGAACACCGGGGAGCTGTTTTTT. Its translation is CASSLWTSASNTGELFF.

The chain carries TRBV28 and TRBJ1-1; 7 bases match TRBD1. The germline gives CDR1 MDHEN, CDR2 SYDVKM. Unmatched junction bases numbered 10, after V lost 6 bases and J lost 0 bases. The CDR3 has 16 residues. The CDR3 DNA reads as TGTGCCAGCAGCCAACCCGGGACAGTATTGAACACTGAAGCTTTCTTT. Its protein is CASSQPGTVLNTEAFF.